The entry that follows covers one TCR beta chain sequence. This clone showed up just once. The clone's antigen remains unknown. Base qualities are not recorded, but no much larger clone differs from it by a single base. The immunoSEQ Assay, a bias-controlled multiplex PCR, was used to amplify TCRbeta CDR3 regions from genomic DNA. In the original analysis: Nucleated cell counts per sample were estimated from amplification of reference gene primers within the assay. Sequence reads were collapsed and filtered to measure the absolute abundance of every unique TCRbeta CDR3 rearrangement. For each sample, productive Simpson clonality was calculated as the square root of Simpson's diversity index across productive rearrangements. As stored in TCRdb, this immuneACCESS dataset retains in-frame rearrangements with V and J assigned. A fraction of the clones does not appear; measured against another copy, unresolved V genes explain less than half of the discrepancy, and the remainder lacks a known reason. V, J and clone size are those of that table, while D and trimming were read from the DNA. The sample table records 30,000 or so clones; roughly four fifths of these occur just once. The ten largest clones capture over 3.5% of the sample.

Whole blood was collected in K2EDTA tubes by collaborating institutions according to the institutions' own protocols. For TCRbeta analysis, collaborator samples were shipped as frozen whole blood, as isolated PBMCs, or as DNA extracted from either sample type. The CDR3 contains 14 residues, cysteine and phenylalanine counted. Just CDR3 DNA is preserved here, 42 bases in frame from base 1. From the germline V gene, CDR1 is MDHEN and CDR2 is SYDVKM. Trimming removed 4 bases from V and 7 bases from J, leaving 13 bases between the germline ends. The data were obtained in a study of blood T cell repertoires in COVID-19 (dated by TCRdb to 2020 to 2022). Describing the broader study: Collaborator samples came from the United States, Italy and Spain and covered acute and convalescent phases of COVID-19. The material from the prospective study consisted of cDNA or gDNA derived from T cells, B-cell-depleted T cells, or PBMCs. Deeply sampled blood TCRbeta repertoires from subjects exposed to, actively infected with, or recovered from COVID-19 were included in the dataset. The repertoires were released in a freely available public database meant as a resource for research on the immune response to SARS-CoV-2. The samples were drawn from the first 160 participants of the ongoing ImmuneRACE study and from 1,254 subjects provided by 6 global collaborators. Sample metadata almost always included a de-identified subject ID, COVID-19 status, age in years and sex. Where available, HLA class I and class II types were obtained from metadata supplied by the sample provider rather than from assay-based typing. Study-wide conclusions, independent of this receptor: How much clinical and demographic metadata was included differed by source and by participant, and the metadata was provided uncurated.

The clonotype was recovered from a man aged 50 to 60 with acute or convalescent COVID-19. The specimen was peripheral blood. The rearrangement joined TRBV28 to TRBJ1-4; the D gene is perhaps TRBD1, from 5 matching bases. The DNA reads TGTGCCAGCAGTTCCGGGGGGGAGGGTGAAAAACTGTTTTTT. Translation gives CASSSGGEGEKLFF.